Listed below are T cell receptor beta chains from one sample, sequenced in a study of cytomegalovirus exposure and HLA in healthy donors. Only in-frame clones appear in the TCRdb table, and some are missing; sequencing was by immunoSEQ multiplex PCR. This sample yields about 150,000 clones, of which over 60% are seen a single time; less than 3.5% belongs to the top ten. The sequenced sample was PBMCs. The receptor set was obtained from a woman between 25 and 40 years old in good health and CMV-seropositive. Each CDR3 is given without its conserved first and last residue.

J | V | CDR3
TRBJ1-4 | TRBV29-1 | SVGAEWSGEKLF
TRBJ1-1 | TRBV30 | AWGVSRGVAF
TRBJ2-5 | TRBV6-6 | ASSLQGMTGEETQY
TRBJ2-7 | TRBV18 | ASSTTREEQY
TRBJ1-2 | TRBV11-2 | ASSLGLGSAGRGYT
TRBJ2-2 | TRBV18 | ASSPPGTGGPNTGELF
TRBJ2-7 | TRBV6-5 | ASRTVGYEQY
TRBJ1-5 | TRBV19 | ASSIPWPGGGPQH
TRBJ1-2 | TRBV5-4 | ASSPRDSNYGYT
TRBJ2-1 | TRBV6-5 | ASSGVAGSPSEQF
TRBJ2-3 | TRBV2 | ASSLAGAGTQY
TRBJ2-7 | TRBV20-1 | SAQAGFEQY
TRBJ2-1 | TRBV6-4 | ASSLGAGAVDEQF
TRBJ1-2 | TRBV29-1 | SVEEDRVNGYT
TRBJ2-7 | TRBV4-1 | ASSRQTGGYEQY
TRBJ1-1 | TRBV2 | AAGRHTEAF
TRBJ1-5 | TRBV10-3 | AISESTGVNQPQH
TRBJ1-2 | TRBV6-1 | ASSLGPAGNYGYT
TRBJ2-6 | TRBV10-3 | AISGSELSGANVLT
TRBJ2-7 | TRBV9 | ASSPTGDSYEQY
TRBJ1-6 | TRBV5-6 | ASSFLGTGDRPLH
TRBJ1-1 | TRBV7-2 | ASSLGGQLSAEAF
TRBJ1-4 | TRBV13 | ASSLGAVAGHEKLF
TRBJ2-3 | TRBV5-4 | ASSLGQTDTQY
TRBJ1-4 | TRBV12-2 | ASRLAGWGGSDEKLF
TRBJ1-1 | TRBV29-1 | SVDPRGINTEAF
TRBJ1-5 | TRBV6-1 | ASTRFDQPQH
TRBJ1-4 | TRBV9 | ASSAEQGDVTNEKLF
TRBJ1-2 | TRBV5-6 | ASSLGETYYGYT
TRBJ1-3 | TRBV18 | ASSPPSGLGGNTIY
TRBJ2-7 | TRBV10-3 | AISDPVLSYEQY
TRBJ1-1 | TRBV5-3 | ARSLVVRVGNTEAF
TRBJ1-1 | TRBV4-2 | ASSQDRGGDAF
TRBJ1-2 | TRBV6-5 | ASSYAGGNYGYT
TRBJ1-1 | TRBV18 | ASSTGGKVSEAF
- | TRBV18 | ASSPPGRQPPYEQY
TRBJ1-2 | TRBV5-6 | ASSSIQVRASNYGYT
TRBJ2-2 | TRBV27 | ASSPVAGRNTGELF
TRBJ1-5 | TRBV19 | ASRIGQLYNQPQH
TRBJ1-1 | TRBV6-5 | ASSRTGTVNTEAF
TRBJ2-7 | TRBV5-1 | ASSLVSYGSYEQY
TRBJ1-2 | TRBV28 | ASRDQGNYGYT
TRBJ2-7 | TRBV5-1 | ASSSGTGGYEQY
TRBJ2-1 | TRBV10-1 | ASSRRTSAEQF
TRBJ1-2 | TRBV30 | AWTTRGFNYGYT